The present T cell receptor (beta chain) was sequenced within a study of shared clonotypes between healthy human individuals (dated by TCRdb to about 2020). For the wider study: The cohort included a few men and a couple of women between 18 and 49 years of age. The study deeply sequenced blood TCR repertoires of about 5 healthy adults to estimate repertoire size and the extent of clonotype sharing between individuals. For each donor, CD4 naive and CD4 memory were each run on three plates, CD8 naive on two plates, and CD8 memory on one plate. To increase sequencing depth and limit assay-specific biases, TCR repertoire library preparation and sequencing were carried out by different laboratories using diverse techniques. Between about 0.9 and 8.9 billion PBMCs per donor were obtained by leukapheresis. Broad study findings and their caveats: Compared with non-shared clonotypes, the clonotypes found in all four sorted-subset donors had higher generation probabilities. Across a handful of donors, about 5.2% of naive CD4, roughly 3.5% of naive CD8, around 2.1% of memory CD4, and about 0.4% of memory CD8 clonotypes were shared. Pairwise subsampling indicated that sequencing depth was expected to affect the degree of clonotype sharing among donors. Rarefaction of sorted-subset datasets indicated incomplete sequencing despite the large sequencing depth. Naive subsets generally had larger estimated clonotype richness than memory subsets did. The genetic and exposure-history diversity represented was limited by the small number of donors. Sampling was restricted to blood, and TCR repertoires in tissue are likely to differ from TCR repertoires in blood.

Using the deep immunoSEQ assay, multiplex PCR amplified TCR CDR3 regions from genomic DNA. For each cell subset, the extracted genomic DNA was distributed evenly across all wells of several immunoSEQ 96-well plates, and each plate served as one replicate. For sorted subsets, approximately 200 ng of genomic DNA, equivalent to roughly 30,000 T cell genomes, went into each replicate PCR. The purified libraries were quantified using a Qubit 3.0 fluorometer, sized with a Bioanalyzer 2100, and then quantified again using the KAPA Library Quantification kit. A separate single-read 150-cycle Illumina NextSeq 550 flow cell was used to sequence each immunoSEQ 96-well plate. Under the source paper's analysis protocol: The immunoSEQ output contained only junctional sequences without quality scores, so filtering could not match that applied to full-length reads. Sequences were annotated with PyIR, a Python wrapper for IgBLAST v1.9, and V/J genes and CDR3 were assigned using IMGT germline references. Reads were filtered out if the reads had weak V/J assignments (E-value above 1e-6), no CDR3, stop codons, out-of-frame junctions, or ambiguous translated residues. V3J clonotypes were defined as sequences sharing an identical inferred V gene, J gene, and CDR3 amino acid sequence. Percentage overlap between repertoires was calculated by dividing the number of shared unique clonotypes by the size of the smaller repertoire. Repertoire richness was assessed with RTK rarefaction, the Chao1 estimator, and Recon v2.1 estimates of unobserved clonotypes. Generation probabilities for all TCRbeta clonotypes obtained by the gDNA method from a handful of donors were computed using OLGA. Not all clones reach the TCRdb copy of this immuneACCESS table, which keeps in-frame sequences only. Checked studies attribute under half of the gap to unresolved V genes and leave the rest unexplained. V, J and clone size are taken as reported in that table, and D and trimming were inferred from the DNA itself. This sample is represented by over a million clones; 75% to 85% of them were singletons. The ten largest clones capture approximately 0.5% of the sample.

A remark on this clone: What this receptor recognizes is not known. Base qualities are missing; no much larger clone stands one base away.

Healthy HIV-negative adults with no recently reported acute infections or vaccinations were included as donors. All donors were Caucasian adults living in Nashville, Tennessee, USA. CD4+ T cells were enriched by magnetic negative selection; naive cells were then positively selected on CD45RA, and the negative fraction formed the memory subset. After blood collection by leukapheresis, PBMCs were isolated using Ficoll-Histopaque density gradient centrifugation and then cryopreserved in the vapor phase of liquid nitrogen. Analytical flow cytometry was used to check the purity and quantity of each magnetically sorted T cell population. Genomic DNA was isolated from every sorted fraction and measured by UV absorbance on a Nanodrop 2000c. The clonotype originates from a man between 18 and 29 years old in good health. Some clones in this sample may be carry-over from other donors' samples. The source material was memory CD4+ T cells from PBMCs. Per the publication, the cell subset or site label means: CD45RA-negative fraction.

Read as DNA, the sequence is TGTGCCAGTAGCTCACTGACAGGATATGGAGAGACCCAGTACTTC. The translation is CASSSLTGYGETQYF. The chain is assembled from TRBV19 and TRBJ2-5; D gene: possibly TRBD1, on 6 matching bases. Including the terminal cysteine and phenylalanine, the CDR3 comprises 15 residues. The read is trimmed to its CDR3 DNA, 45 bases read in frame from base 1. From a lookup of the germline V gene (reference sequence), CDR1 and CDR2 are LNHDA and SQIVND. V loses 6 bases, J loses 4 bases, and the germline ends lie 18 bases apart.